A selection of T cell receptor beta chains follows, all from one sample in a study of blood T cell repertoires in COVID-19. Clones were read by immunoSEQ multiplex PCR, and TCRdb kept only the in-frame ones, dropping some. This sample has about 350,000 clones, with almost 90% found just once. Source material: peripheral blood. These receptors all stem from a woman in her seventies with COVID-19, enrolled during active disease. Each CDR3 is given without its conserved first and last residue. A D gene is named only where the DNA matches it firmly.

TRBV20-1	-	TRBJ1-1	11	SASSGLNTEAF
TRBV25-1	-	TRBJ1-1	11	ASDSGHPSKAF
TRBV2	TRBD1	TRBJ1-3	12	ASVKQGLGNTIY
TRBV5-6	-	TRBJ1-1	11	ASSLTANTEAF
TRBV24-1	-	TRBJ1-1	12	ATRAPYVDTEAF
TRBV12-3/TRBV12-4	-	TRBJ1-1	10	ASSSLGSEAF